This T cell receptor beta chain was recovered during a study of radiotherapy plus CTLA-4 blockade in lung cancer. A note on this clone: The antigen is undetermined.

With V trimmed by 3 bases and J by 10 bases, 13 bases remained unmatched. The CDR3 is 18 amino acids. Germline V lookup: CDR1 LNHDA, CDR2 SQIVND (reference sequence). The assay was immunoSEQ multiplex PCR, and TCRdb's table has in-frame clones only and misses some. This table holds more than 75,000 clones, around 74% found once. Study-level points and caveats: Blood TCR clones of tumor origin expanded after radiotherapy plus ipilimumab.

This specimen consisted of peripheral blood, obtained from a patient treated with radiotherapy plus ipilimumab. The receptor comes from a human donor with non-small cell lung cancer who had a partial response to radiotherapy plus ipilimumab. Some clones in this sample may be carry-over from other donors' samples. V usage is TRBV19 and J usage is TRBJ2-1; 15 nucleotides align to TRBD2. The CDR3 DNA reads TGTGCCAGTAGTATTCAAGGACTAGCGGGAGGGCCAAGCGGGGAGCAGTTCTTC. Translating gives CASSIQGLAGGPSGEQFF.